A single sample is the source of the 20 T cell receptor beta chains below, sequenced in a study of blood T cells in healthy people across ages (dated by TCRdb to about 2015). The library was prepared using 5' RACE. Sequencing took place on an Illumina HiSeq 2500. A second PCR of roughly 6 to 11 cycles was run with a J-beta primer mix and a sample-barcoded 5' primer. Using fastp at Q25 and MiXCR, TCRdb reprocessed the public reads and kept productive beta chains. Each CDR3 protein appears once, grouped with its most common genes and DNA. Recorded for this sample are some 670,000 distinct CDR3 sequences; approximately 52% of them occurred a single time. The leading ten clones occupy around an eighth of the sample. Material: blood. These receptors were collected from a woman of 80 years or more in good health.

The chain has TRBV28 and TRBJ2-1; 13 positions match TRBD2. The germline V gene encodes CDR1 MDHEN and CDR2 SYDVKM. Trimming took 5 bases from V and 8 from J; bases not matched to a gene: 6. The CDR3 runs to 15 residues. In DNA, the CDR3 is TGTGCCAGCAGTCGACTAGCGGGAGGAGGCTATGAGCAGTTCTTC. Translated: CASSRLAGGGYEQFF.

This clonotype is a singleton in its sample. The rearrangement joins TRBV6-2 or TRBV6-3 to TRBJ2-5; a possible D gene is TRBD2 (6 bases). Germline lookup yields CDR1 MNHEY and CDR2 SVGEGT. The CDR3 loop spans 14 amino acids. The V end was cut by 10 bases, the J end by 1 base, with 16 bases between. The CDR3 DNA reads as TGTGCCATCGCAGAAAGCGGGCCCCAAGAGACCCAGTACTTC. Its protein is CAIAESGPQETQYF.

The table lists this clonotype with a few counts. The V call is TRBV2, the J call TRBJ2-2; D is perhaps TRBD1 (5 bases). The length of the CDR3 is 18 residues. V lost 0 bases and J 4 bases, leaving 18 bases between the germline ends. Germline loops: CDR1 SNHLY, CDR2 FYNNEI. The CDR3, as DNA: TGTGCCAGCAGTGAAGCGCTTGAAGGGGTAACCCCCACCGGGGAGCTGTTTTTT. Protein product: CASSEALEGVTPTGELFF.

The chain links TRBV20-1 to TRBJ2-7; D is undetermined. The CDR3 length is 15 residues. V was clipped by 0 bases and J by 7 bases, with 19 bases between them. Per the germline V gene, CDR1 is DFQATT and CDR2 is SNEGSKA (reference sequence). CDR3 sequence reads: CSARDLRTRLNEQYF. The CDR3 DNA sequence: TGCAGTGCTAGAGATCTGAGGACGCGACTCAATGAGCAGTACTTC.

The genes are TRBV9 and TRBJ2-3; D remains ambiguous. Trimming stripped 4 bases from V and 2 bases from J, with 11 bases between. The CDR3 runs 14 residues. Per the germline V gene, CDR1 is SGDLS and CDR2 is YYNGEE. The CDR3 DNA reads TGTGCCAGCAGCCAAACGCAGAACACAGATACGCAGTATTTT. Protein: CASSQTQNTDTQYF.

The J gene is TRBJ2-4, the V gene TRBV3-1; a weak D match, TRBD2 (6 bases). This CDR3 comprises 17 residues. Trimming removed 0 bases at V and 4 bases at J, with 16 bases between. Germline V lookup: CDR1 LGHDT, CDR2 YNNKEL (reference sequence). The CDR3 is CASSQDPSPGLKNIQYF. CDR3 in DNA: TGTGCCAGCAGCCAAGATCCCTCACCAGGACTAAAAAACATTCAGTACTTC. Variable domain in full (rest from reference TRBV3-1 and TRBJ2-4): DTAVSQTPKYLVTQMGNDKSIKCEQNLGHDTMYWYKQDSKKFLKIMFSYNNKELIINETVPNRFSPKSPDKAHLNLHINSLELGDSAVYFCASSQDPSPGLKNIQYFGAGTRLSVL.

A note on this clonotype: The junction does not match germline at one end; this may be a read error. This chain connects TRBV6-5 to TRBJ2-5, with D perhaps matching TRBD1 or TRBD2 (5 bases each). CDR3 length: 16 residues. Germline V gene lookup returns CDR1 MNHEY and CDR2 SVGAGI. CDR3 coding DNA: TGTGCCAGCGGTTACTTAGGGGACGATCTACAAGAGACCCAGTACTTC. It specifies CASGYLGDDLQETQYF.

With respect to this clonotype: This could be a read error, since a much larger clone is one nucleotide away. This chain links TRBV20-1 with TRBJ2-3; D is ambiguous. Germline loops: CDR1 DFQATT, CDR2 SNEGSKA (reference sequence). The V and J ends lost 3 bases and 5 bases respectively, with 6 bases between them. CDR3 size: 11 residues. In DNA form, the CDR3 reads TGCAGTGCTAGCGTTGGAGATACGCAGTATTTT. It encodes CSASVGDTQYF.

This clonotype has only one observation. V is TRBV27 and J is TRBJ1-5, with D unresolved. Germline CDR1 reads MNHEY; CDR2 reads SMNVEV (reference sequence). Trimming removed 2 bases from V and 7 bases from J, with 9 bases in between. This CDR3 spans 13 amino acids. CDR3 sequence: CASSLDGLQPQHF. The DNA for the CDR3 is TGTGCCAGCAGTTTAGATGGTCTCCAGCCCCAGCATTTT.

In its sample, this clonotype was seen a few times. One end of the junction does not line up with germline, which may come from a read error. The rearrangement uses TRBV2 and TRBJ2-3; TRBD2 matches at 10 bases. Germline values: CDR1 SNHLY, CDR2 FYNNEI. This CDR3 region has 15 residues. The CDR3 DNA follows: TGTGCCAGCAGACGAAGCGGGAGGGGGACAGATAAGCAGTATTTT. It codes for CASRRSGRGTDKQYF. The variable domain in full, with the rest retrieved from reference TRBV2 and TRBJ2-3, is EPEVTQTPSHQVTQMGQEVILRCVPISNHLYFYWYRQILGQKVEFLVSFYNNEISEKSEIFDDQFSVERPDGSNFTLKIRSTKLEDSAMYFCASRRSGRGTDKQYFGPGTRLTVL.

In DNA, the CDR3 is TGCAGCGTACGAGGGGACAGGGAGTCACCCCTCCACTTT. Translating gives CSVRGDRESPLHF. The V call is TRBV29-1, the J call TRBJ1-6, with 9 nucleotides matching TRBD1. The CDR3 is 13 amino acids. Germline assignment: CDR1 SQVTM and CDR2 ANQGSEA. The J segment lost 10 bases and the V segment lost 6 bases, leaving 7 bases of the junction unmatched.

This clonotype was observed a handful of times. The chain has TRBV20-1 and TRBJ1-5, with unresolved D. Trimming removed 2 bases from V and 1 base from J, with 6 bases in between. This CDR3 contains 13 residues. The germline CDR1 and CDR2 sequences are DFQATT and SNEGSKA (reference sequence). CDR3 in amino acids: CSARYPSNQPQHF. The CDR3, as DNA: TGCAGTGCTAGATACCCCAGCAATCAGCCCCAGCATTTT.

This clonotype was seen only once. Just one base apart from a much larger clone, this may be a read error. The V gene is TRBV15, the J gene TRBJ1-4, with a possible D match to TRBD1 (5 bases). Germline V gene data show CDR1 as LNHNV and CDR2 as YYDKDF (reference sequence). Trimming took 0 bases from V and 14 from J, leaving 13 bases between them. The CDR3 totals 13 residues. DNA of the CDR3: TGTGCCACCAGCAGAGAATACGGGCGGGGGCTGTTTTTT. As protein: CATSREYGRGLFF.

The V and J genes are TRBV27 and TRBJ2-7; 9 nucleotides align to TRBD2. The CDR3 spans 14 residues. V was pared by 4 bases and J by 3 bases, with 4 bases of the junction left unmatched. Germline V CDR1 and CDR2: MNHEY, SMNVEV (reference sequence). Here the CDR3 reads CASSYSGGNYEQYF. CDR3 DNA: TGTGCCAGCAGTTACAGCGGGGGGAACTACGAGCAGTACTTC.

V gene TRBV11-2 combines with J gene TRBJ2-3; D not resolved. V gave up 5 bases and J gave up 1 base, with 13 bases separating them. Per germline, CDR1 SGHAT and CDR2 FQNNGV. CDR3 size: 15 residues. The CDR3 loop is CASSPYYLGTDTQYF. Written as DNA, the CDR3 is TGTGCCAGCAGCCCCTACTACCTTGGCACAGATACGCAGTATTTT.

The chain uses TRBV6-6 and TRBJ1-4; TRBD1 matches 8 bases. Trimming at V came to 7 bases and at J to 8 bases, leaving 6 bases not matched to a gene. The CDR3 is made up of 13 amino acids. CDR1 MNHNY and CDR2 SVGAGI come from the germline V gene (reference sequence). The CDR3 nucleotides are TGTGCCAGCAAGTGGGGACAGGACGAAAAACTGTTTTTT. This codes for CASKWGQDEKLFF.

Remarks on this clonotype: Since a much larger clone is just one base distant, this may be a read error. The CDR3 ends on some other residue instead of the conserved phenylalanine or tryptophan, so this is likely a read error. J is TRBJ2-1 and V is TRBV3-1, with 9 bases fitting TRBD1. This CDR3 spans 15 amino acids. With V trimmed by 4 bases and J by 7 bases, 8 bases remained unmatched. Germline assignment: CDR1 LGHDT and CDR2 YNNKEL (reference sequence). CDR3 in amino acids: CASSRWDRERNEQFL. The CDR3 region has the DNA TGTGCCAGCAGCCGATGGGACAGGGAGAGGAATGAGCAGTTCTTA.

The chain couples TRBV30 to TRBJ1-2; tentatively, D is TRBD1 (6 bases). V shed 4 bases and J shed 8 bases, with 11 bases lying between them. The CDR3 has 11 amino acids. The germline V gene has CDR1 GTSNPN and CDR2 SVGIG (reference sequence). In DNA form, the CDR3 reads TGTGCCTGGACGGGGGCTGGCGGCTACACCTTC. It specifies CAWTGAGGYTF. The full variable domain, with the rest looked up from reference TRBV30 and TRBJ1-2, is SQTIHQWPATLVQPVGSPLSLECTVEGTSNPNLYWYRQAAGRGLQLLFYSVGIGQISSEVPQNLSASRPQDRQFILSSKKLLLSDSGFYLCAWTGAGGYTFGSGTRLTVV.

This chain connects TRBV20-1 to TRBJ1-1; weak D call: TRBD1 (5 bases). V shed 0 bases and J shed 6 bases, with 20 bases lying between them. The germline V gene encodes CDR1 DFQATT and CDR2 SNEGSKA (reference sequence). This CDR3 is built from 16 residues. Written as DNA, the CDR3 is TGCAGTGCTAGAGAGGGGGGTCGGGCCTCGAGGCCTGAAGCTTTCTTT. Translation gives CSAREGGRASRPEAFF.

This clonotype was seen repeatedly, ten times or more. The genes are TRBV7-9 and TRBJ2-3; D is ambiguous. Germline V gene data show CDR1 as SEHNR and CDR2 as FQNEAQ (reference sequence). Trimming shortened V by 4 bases and J by 4 bases, and 12 bases separated the two germline ends. The CDR3 extends over 14 amino acids. The DNA for the CDR3 is TGTGCCAGCAGCTCCTTATGGGTGGCAGATACGCAGTATTTT. It translates to CASSSLWVADTQYF.